This section outlines one T cell receptor beta chain sequence together with its context. Its specific antigen is unknown. No base quality values were provided; no much bigger clone lies one nucleotide off. The treatment or condition label, read with the paper, signifies: live attenuated yellow fever vaccine strain. At each blood-draw timepoint, two biological replicates of bulk PBMCs were obtained. PBMCs were isolated from peripheral blood using a standard Ficoll-Paque protocol. TriZol was used to extract RNA from bulk PBMCs, CD4 and CD8 fractions, and dextramer-positive and dextramer-negative fractions. The cysteine opens and the phenylalanine closes a CDR3 of 18 amino acids. Just CDR3 DNA is preserved here, 54 bases in frame from base 1. The germline V gene sets CDR1 to MGHDK and CDR2 to SYGVNS. V gives up 5 bases and J gives up 3 bases, and the segment between their germline ends measures 22 bases.

TCR cDNA was synthesized by 5'RACE template switching, through which a universal primer site and unique molecular identifiers were introduced. cDNA synthesis was primed from both the TCR alpha and TCR beta constant segments. Libraries were amplified in two PCR steps, with sample barcodes and sequencing adapters added in the second step. Sequencing of libraries was performed on Illumina HiSeq 2500 (2x100 bp) or NovaSeq (2x150 bp). On the authors' methods: Demultiplexing of reads and collapsing into UMI consensus sequences were performed with MIGEC, and V(D)J alignment was carried out with MiXCR. Vaccine-responding clonotypes were defined with edgeR using replicate PBMC samples, requiring FDR below 0.01 and a log2 fold change above 5 up to day 15. Each bulk clonotype received a CD4 or CD8 identity based on whether the sequenced CD4 or CD8 repertoire contained that clonotype at higher abundance. TCRdb applied fastp at Q25 and MiXCR to the public reads, then kept only in-frame beta chains. Each entry is one CDR3 protein sequence, shown with its most common DNA and genes. It is TCRdb's table, rather than the study itself, that gives the V and J calls and clone size. A total of roughly 500,000 distinct CDR3 sequences appear in this sample, roughly 19% of them only once. 14% of the sample rests with the top ten.

These data belong to a study of T cells after yellow fever vaccination (dated by TCRdb to between 2019 and 2020). Notes on the research overall: The SMART-Seq v4 Ultra Low Input RNA kit was used to prepare libraries from fractions with low cell numbers. To follow T-cell clones before and after primary and booster YFV17D yellow fever vaccination, bulk TCR alpha and beta repertoires were sequenced over time. The cohort comprised two healthy male donors, one aged 18 to 30 and one aged 30 to 39 years. Bulk PBMC replicates and cell subsets were isolated from blood drawn at multiple timepoints before and after both primary and secondary immunization. Results and caveats for the whole study, not just this receptor: Most clones expanded after primary vaccination were re-detected after the booster (almost 97% of CD4 and around 88% of CD8), suggesting broad memory maintenance. The secondary T-cell response was found to be weaker but faster than the primary response, with a peak reached on day 5 rather than on day 15. A small fraction of clonotypes showed up in both the CD4 and CD8 compartments, probably as a result of convergent recombination. Computational filtering was required because FACS-sorted repertoires could contain abundant contaminating clonotypes from the bulk population. The study included only two donors, which limits how far the findings can be generalized.

The rearranged chain carries TRBV25-1 and TRBJ2-2; TRBD1 is possibly the D segment (5 matching bases). Sequenced material: PBMCs, taken 15 days after the yellow fever booster vaccination. The clonotype originates from a man aged 25 to 45 who received the YFV17D yellow fever vaccine. This receptor carries the CDR3 CASSLAGSQRAYTGELFF. The sequenced DNA is TGTGCCAGCAGTTTGGCAGGGTCTCAAAGAGCTTACACCGGGGAGCTGTTTTTT. Here the CDR3 is joined to the reference TRBV25-1 and TRBJ2-2 genes, and the full variable domain is: EADIYQTPRYLVIGTGKKITLECSQTMGHDKMYWYQQDPGMELHLIHYSYGVNSTEKGDLSSESTVSRIRTEHFPLTLESARPSHTSQYLCASSLAGSQRAYTGELFFGEGSRLTVL.